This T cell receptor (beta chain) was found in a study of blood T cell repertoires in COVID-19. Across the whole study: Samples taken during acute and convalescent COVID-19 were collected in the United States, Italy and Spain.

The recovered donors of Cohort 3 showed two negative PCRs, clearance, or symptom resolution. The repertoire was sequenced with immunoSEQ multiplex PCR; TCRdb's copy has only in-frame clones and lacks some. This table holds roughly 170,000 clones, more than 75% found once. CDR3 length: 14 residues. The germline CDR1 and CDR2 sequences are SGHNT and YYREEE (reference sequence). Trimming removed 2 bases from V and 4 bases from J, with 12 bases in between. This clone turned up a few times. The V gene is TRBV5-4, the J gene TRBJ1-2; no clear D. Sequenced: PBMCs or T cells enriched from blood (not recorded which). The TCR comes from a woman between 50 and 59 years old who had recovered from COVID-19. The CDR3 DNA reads TGTGCCAGCAGCTTCCGTGACTCGGGCTATGGCTACACCTTC. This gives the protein CASSFRDSGYGYTF.